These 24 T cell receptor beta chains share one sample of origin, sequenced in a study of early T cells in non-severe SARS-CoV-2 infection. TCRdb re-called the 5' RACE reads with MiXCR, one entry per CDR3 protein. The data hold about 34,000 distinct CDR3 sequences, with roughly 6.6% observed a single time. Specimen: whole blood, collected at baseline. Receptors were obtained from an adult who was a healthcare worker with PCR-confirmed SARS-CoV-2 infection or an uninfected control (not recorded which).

The CDR3, as DNA: TGTGCCAGCAGCCCGAGAGGGCCAGATACGCAGTATTTT. Amino acids: CASSPRGPDTQYF. V is TRBV7-9 and J is TRBJ2-3; a weak D match, TRBD2 (5 bases). CDR1 SEHNR and CDR2 FQNEAQ come from the germline V gene (reference sequence). The CDR3 consists of 13 residues. V was cut by 5 bases and J by 4 bases, with 10 bases left in between.

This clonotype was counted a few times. The CDR3 nucleotides are TGTGCCAGCAGCCCAGGGTCCACAGCTAATGAAAAACTGTTTTTT. The encoded protein is CASSPGSTANEKLFF. The V and J genes are TRBV7-2 and TRBJ1-4; D perhaps matches TRBD1 (5 bases). Germline V lookup: CDR1 SGHTA, CDR2 FQGNSA. The V and J ends lost 5 bases and 3 bases respectively, with 13 bases between them. This CDR3 has 15 residues.

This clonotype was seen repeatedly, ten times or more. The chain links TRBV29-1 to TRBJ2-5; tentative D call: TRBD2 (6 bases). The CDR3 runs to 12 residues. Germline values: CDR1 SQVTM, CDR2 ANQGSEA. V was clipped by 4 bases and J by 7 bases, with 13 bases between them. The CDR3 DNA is TGCAGCGTTGTAGGAGGGGAGGTGACCCAGTACTTC. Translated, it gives CSVVGGEVTQYF.

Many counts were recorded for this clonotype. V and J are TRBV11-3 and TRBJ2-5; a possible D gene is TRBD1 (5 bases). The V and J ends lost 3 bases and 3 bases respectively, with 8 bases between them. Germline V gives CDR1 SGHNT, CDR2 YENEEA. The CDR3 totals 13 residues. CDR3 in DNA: TGTGCCAGCAGCTTCCAGGGTAAAGAGACCCAGTACTTC. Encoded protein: CASSFQGKETQYF.

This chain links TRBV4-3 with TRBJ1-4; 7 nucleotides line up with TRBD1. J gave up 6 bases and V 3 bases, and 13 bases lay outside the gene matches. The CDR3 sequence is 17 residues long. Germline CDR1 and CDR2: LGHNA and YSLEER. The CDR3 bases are TGCGCCAGCAGCCACCTGCCGACAGGGACAATTGATGAAAAACTGTTTTTT. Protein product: CASSHLPTGTIDEKLFF.

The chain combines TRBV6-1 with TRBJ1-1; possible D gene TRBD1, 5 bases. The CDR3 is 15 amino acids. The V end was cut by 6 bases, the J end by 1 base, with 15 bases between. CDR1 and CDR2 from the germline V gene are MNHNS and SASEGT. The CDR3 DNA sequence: TGTGCCAGCAGGGATGGGACGGTAACGAACACTGAAGCTTTCTTT. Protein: CASRDGTVTNTEAFF.

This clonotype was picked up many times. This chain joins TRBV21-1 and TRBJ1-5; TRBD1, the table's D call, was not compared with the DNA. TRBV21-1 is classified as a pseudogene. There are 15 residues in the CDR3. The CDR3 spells CASEGPPWSNQPQHF. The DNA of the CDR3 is TGTGCCAGCGAGGGGCCCCCGTGGAGCAATCAGCCCCAGCATTTT.

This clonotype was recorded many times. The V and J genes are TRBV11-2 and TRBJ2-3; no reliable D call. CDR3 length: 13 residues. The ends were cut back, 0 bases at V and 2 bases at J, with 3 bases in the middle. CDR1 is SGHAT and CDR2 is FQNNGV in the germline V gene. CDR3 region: CASSLDTTDTQYF. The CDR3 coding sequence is TGTGCCAGCAGCTTAGACACCACAGATACGCAGTATTTT.

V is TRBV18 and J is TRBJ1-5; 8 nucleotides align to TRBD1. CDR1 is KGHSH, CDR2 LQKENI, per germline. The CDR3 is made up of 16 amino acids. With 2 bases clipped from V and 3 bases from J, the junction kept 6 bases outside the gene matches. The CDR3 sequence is CASSPLGQAYNQPQHF. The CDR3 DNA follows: TGTGCCAGCTCACCATTGGGACAGGCTTACAATCAGCCCCAGCATTTT.

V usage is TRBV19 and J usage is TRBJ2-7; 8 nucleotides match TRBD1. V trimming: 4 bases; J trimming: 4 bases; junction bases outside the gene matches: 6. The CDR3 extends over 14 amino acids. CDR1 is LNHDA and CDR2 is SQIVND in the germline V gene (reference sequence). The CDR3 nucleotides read TGTGCCAGTAGTAGGGGACAGGATGGATACGAGCAGTACTTC. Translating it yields CASSRGQDGYEQYF.

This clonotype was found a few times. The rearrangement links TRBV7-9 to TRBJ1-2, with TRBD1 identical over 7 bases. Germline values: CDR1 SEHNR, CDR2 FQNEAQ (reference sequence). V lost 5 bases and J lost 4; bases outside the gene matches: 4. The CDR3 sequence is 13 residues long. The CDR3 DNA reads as TGTGCCAGCAGCGCAGGGACAGCCTATGGCTACACCTTC. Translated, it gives CASSAGTAYGYTF.

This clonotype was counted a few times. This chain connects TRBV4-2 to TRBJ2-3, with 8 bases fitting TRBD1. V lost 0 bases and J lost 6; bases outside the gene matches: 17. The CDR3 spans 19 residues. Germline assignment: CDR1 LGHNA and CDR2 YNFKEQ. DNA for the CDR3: TGTGCCAGCAGCCAAGAGGACCTCGCACAGGGGGAAAAATCGGATACGCAGTATTTT. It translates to CASSQEDLAQGEKSDTQYF.

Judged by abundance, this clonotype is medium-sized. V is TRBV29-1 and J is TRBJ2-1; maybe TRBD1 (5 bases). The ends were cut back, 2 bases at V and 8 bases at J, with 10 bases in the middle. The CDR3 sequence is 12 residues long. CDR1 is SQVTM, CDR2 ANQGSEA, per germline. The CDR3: CSVEQGRDEQFF. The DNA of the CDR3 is TGCAGCGTTGAACAGGGAAGGGATGAGCAGTTCTTC.

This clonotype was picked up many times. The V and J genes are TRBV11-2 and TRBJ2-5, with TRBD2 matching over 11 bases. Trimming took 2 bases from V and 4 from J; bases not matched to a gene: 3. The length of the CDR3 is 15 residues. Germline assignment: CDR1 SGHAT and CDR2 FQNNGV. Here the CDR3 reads CASSLPLAGGETQYF. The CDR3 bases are TGTGCCAGCAGCTTACCTCTAGCGGGAGGAGAGACCCAGTACTTC.

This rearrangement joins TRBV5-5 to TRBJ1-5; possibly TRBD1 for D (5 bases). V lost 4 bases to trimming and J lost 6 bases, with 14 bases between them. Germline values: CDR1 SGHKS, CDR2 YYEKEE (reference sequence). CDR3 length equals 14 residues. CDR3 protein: CASSRQMPSQPQHF. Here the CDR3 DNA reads TGTGCCAGCAGCCGACAGATGCCAAGTCAGCCCCAGCATTTT.

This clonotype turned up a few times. The CDR3 sequence is CASSSGRSSTDTQYF. CDR3 nucleotides: TGTGCCAGCAGCTCCGGCCGGTCTAGCACAGATACGCAGTATTTT. The chain joins TRBV7-3 to TRBJ2-3; D is unresolved. Germline V gene sequence: CDR1 SGHTA, CDR2 FQGTGA. V gave up 4 bases and J gave up 0 bases, with 11 bases separating them. This CDR3 is 15 amino acids long.

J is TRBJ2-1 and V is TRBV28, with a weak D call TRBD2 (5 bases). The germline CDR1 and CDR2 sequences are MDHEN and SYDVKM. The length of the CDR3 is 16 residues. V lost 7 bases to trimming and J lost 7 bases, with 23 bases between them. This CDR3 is CASNPGGENWLNEQFF. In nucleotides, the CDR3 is TGTGCCAGCAACCCAGGTGGGGAGAATTGGTTGAATGAGCAGTTCTTC. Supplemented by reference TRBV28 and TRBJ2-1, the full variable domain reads DVKVTQSSRYLVKRTGEKVFLECVQDMDHENMFWYRQDPGLGLRLIYFSYDVKMKEKGDIPEGYSVSREKKERFSLILESASTNQTSMYLCASNPGGENWLNEQFFGPGTRLTVL.

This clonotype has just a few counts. The CDR3 DNA reads as TGTGCCAGCAGGTTGGGGCTAGCAGCAGATACGCAGTATTTT. As protein: CASRLGLAADTQYF. V and J are TRBV7-2 and TRBJ2-3; D possibly uses TRBD1 or TRBD2 (5 bases each). V shed 6 bases and J shed 4 bases, with 14 bases lying between them. The germline V gene encodes CDR1 SGHTA and CDR2 FQGNSA. The CDR3 spans 14 residues.

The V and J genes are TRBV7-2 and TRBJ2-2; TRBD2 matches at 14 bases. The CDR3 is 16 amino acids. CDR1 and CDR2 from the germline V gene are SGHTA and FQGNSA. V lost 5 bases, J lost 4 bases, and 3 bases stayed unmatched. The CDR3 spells CASSAGLAGATGELFF. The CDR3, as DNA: TGTGCCAGCAGCGCGGGACTAGCGGGAGCCACCGGGGAGCTGTTTTTT.

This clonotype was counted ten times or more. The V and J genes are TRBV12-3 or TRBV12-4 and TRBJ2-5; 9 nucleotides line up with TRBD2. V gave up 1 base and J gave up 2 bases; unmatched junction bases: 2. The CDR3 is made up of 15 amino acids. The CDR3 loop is CASSLGLAEQETQYF. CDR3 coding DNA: TGTGCCAGCAGTTTAGGACTAGCGGAACAAGAGACCCAGTACTTC.

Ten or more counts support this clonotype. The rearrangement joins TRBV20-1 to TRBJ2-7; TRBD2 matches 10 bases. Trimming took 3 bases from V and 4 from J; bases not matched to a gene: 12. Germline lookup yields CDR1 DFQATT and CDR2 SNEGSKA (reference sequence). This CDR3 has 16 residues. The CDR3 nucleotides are TGCAGTGCTAGCGTCGCTAGCGGGAGTTTCGGTTACGAGCAGTACTTC. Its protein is CSASVASGSFGYEQYF.

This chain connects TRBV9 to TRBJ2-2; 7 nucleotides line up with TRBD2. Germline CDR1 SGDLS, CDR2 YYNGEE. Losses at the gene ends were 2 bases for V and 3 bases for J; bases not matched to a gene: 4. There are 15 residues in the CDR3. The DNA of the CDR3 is TGTGCCAGCAGCGTTACTAGCGCTGACACCGGGGAGCTGTTTTTT. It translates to CASSVTSADTGELFF.

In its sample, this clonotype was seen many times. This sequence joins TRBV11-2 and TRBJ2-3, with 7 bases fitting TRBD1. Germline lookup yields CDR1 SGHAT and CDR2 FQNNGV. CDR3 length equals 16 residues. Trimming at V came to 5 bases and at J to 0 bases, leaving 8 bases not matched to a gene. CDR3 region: CASSPWGQFSTDTQYF. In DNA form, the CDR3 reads TGTGCCAGCAGCCCTTGGGGACAGTTCAGCACAGATACGCAGTATTTT.

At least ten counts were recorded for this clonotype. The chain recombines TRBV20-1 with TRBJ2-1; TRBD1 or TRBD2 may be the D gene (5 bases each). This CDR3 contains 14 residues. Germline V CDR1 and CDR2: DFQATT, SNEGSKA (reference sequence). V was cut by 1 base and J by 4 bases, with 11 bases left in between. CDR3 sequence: CSARGGRRYNEQFF. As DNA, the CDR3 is TGCAGTGCTAGAGGGGGACGGCGTTACAATGAGCAGTTCTTC.